The 9 T cell receptor beta chains presented below share a single source sample, sequenced in a study of T cells in Graves' hyperthyroidism and ophthalmopathy. Amplified regions were TCR beta CDR3 sequences from RNA transcripts. Carried out on the TCR CDR3, a first-round RT-PCR used the HTBI primer set. MiXCR, applied by TCRdb to the multiplex PCR reads, yields one record per CDR3 protein. The repertoire holds 650,000 to 800,000 distinct CDR3 sequences, less than 45% seen once, with roughly 7.2% in the top ten. Material: peripheral blood or thyroid tissue (not recorded which). These receptors were obtained from an adult man with Graves' disease, either hyperthyroidism or ophthalmopathy (not recorded which).

This chain joins TRBV7-4 and TRBJ2-7; the D is unclear. The length of the CDR3 is 13 residues. V lost 1 base and J lost 3, with 7 bases in between. From germline, CDR1 is SGHVT and CDR2 SQSDAQ. For the CDR3, the DNA is TGTGCCAGCAGCTTAGGGGTGGACTACGAGCAGTACTTC. This gives the protein CASSLGVDYEQYF.

In its sample, this clonotype was seen many times. The chain couples TRBV10-2 to TRBJ2-5; 7 nucleotides line up with TRBD2. J lost 5 bases, V lost 2 bases, and 8 bases had no gene match. CDR1 is WSHSY, CDR2 SAAADI, per germline. The CDR3 runs to 15 residues. In DNA, the CDR3 is TGCGCCAGCAGTGAGCGGCTAGCGGTTTCCGAGACCCAGTACTTC. Translated, it gives CASSERLAVSETQYF.

Many counts were recorded for this clonotype. The chain couples TRBV20-1 to TRBJ2-7; D is uncertain. V lost 6 bases and J 2 bases, leaving 5 bases between the germline ends. Germline CDR1 is DFQATT and CDR2 is SNEGSKA (reference sequence). CDR3 length equals 10 residues. CDR3 bases: TGCAGTGCCTCGGCCTACGAGCAGTACTTC. This codes for CSASAYEQYF.

The chain has TRBV5-4 and TRBJ1-4; tentatively, D is TRBD1 (6 bases). Per the germline V gene, CDR1 is SGHNT and CDR2 is YYREEE (reference sequence). V lost 2 bases and J lost 7, with 15 bases in between. This CDR3 is built from 15 residues. CDR3 sequence (DNA): TGTGCCAGCAGCTTAAAGACAGGAGACAGTGAAAAACTGTTTTTT. It is translated as CASSLKTGDSEKLFF.

The gene calls are TRBV9 and TRBJ1-1, with TRBD1 as a possible D gene (5 bases). Germline V gene data show CDR1 as SGDLS and CDR2 as YYNGEE. The CDR3 loop spans 16 amino acids. Trimming removed 2 bases at V and 1 base at J, with 15 bases between. The CDR3 DNA sequence: TGTGCCAGCAGCGTCGAGGACATCTCCTCGAACACTGAAGCTTTCTTT. Translation: CASSVEDISSNTEAFF.

The chain couples TRBV2 to TRBJ1-5; 11 positions agree with TRBD1. CDR1 and CDR2 (germline): SNHLY, FYNNEI. The CDR3 is 16 residues long. With 3 bases clipped from V and 4 bases from J, the junction kept 5 bases outside the gene matches. CDR3: CASSDQGTGGNQPQHF. In DNA form, the CDR3 reads TGTGCCAGCAGTGACCAAGGGACAGGGGGTAATCAGCCCCAGCATTTT.

There are many counts of this clonotype. The V call is TRBV5-1, the J call TRBJ1-6, with D uncertain. V was shortened by 0 bases and J by 7 bases, with 11 bases between the two germline ends. There are 15 residues in the CDR3. Germline V CDR1 and CDR2: SGHRS, YFSETQ. The CDR3: CASSLVGDGNSPLHF. The CDR3 nucleotides are TGCGCCAGCAGCTTGGTGGGTGACGGGAATTCACCCCTCCACTTT.

This clonotype was counted between two and nine times. The gene calls are TRBV6-1 and TRBJ1-4; D remains unclear. Trimming left V 6 bases short and J 8 bases short, with 16 bases between. Per the germline V gene, CDR1 is MNHNS and CDR2 is SASEGT. The CDR3 has 14 amino acids. The DNA of the CDR3 is TGTGCCAGCAGATTACGTACCGGGAGCGAAAAACTGTTTTTT. It is translated as CASRLRTGSEKLFF.

V gene TRBV7-2 combines with J gene TRBJ2-2; 8 bases line up with TRBD2. CDR3 length: 15 residues. Per germline, CDR1 SGHTA and CDR2 FQGNSA. Trimming cost V 1 base and J 4 bases; bases outside gene matches: 2. The CDR3 reads CASSLDGGATGELFF. The CDR3 DNA sequence: TGTGCCAGCAGCTTAGACGGGGGGGCCACCGGGGAGCTGTTTTTT. Full variable domain (missing parts from reference TRBV7-2 and TRBJ2-2): GAGVSQSPSNKVTEKGKDVELRCDPISGHTALYWYRQSLGQGLEFLIYFQGNSAPDKSGLPSDRFSAERTGGSVSTLTIQRTQQEDSAVYLCASSLDGGATGELFFGEGSRLTVL.